Each of the 4 T cell receptor beta chains below was sequenced from the same sample in a study of blood T cells in healthy people across ages (dated by TCRdb to between 2015 and 2016). The library was made by 5' RACE. Instrument used: Illumina HiSeq 2500. The second PCR ran for roughly 6 to 11 cycles and used a J-beta primer mix along with a sample-barcoded 5' primer. Clones were called with MiXCR by TCRdb after fastp trimmed the public reads at Q25, and only in-frame beta chains were retained. Rows are combined by CDR3 protein, so each entry shows the most common genes and DNA. The sample records approximately 800,000 distinct CDR3 sequences, 20% to 25% of which are singletons. Jointly, the top ten make up roughly 3.8% of the sample. In addition, the sample was reused for a study of T cells of mothers and their children.

Sequences were obtained from blood. The receptor source for this set is a boy between 10 and 17 years old in good health.

The sample holds a few counts of this clonotype. V usage is TRBV6-6 and J usage is TRBJ2-5; D gene ambiguous. Trimming cost V 1 base and J 5 bases, with 11 bases left between them. The CDR3 covers 14 residues. Germline CDR1 and CDR2: MNHNY and SVGAGI (reference sequence). CDR3 sequence: CASSYWGGPETQYF. DNA for the CDR3: TGTGCCAGCAGTTACTGGGGTGGACCGGAGACCCAGTACTTC.

This clonotype occurred a few times. The V gene is TRBV7-9, the J gene TRBJ1-4, with 9 nucleotides matching TRBD1. This CDR3 region has 15 residues. V was clipped by 5 bases and J by 8 bases; unmatched bases: 9. CDR1 and CDR2 from the germline V gene are SEHNR and FQNEAQ (reference sequence). The CDR3 DNA follows: TGTGCCAGCAGCCCACGGACAGGGGAGGAAGAAAAACTGTTTTTT. It encodes CASSPRTGEEEKLFF.

J is TRBJ1-5 and V is TRBV7-2; tentative D call: TRBD1 (5 bases). Trimming removed 1 base from V and 1 base from J, with 14 bases in between. This CDR3 region has 17 residues. CDR1 is SGHTA and CDR2 is FQGNSA in the germline V gene. The CDR3 here is CASSLVSQTASNQPQHF. Here the CDR3 DNA reads TGTGCCAGCAGCTTAGTCAGCCAGACAGCCAGCAATCAGCCCCAGCATTTT.

This chain joins TRBV27 and TRBJ1-6, with 8 bases aligning to TRBD1. Germline assignment: CDR1 MNHEY and CDR2 SMNVEV (reference sequence). The CDR3 has 14 amino acids. Trimming at V came to 4 bases and at J to 7 bases, leaving 3 bases not matched to a gene. CDR3 nucleotides: TGTGCCAGCAGTTCAGGGGGCTTCAATTCACCCCTCCACTTT. Protein product: CASSSGGFNSPLHF.